This T cell receptor (beta chain) was sequenced in a study of blood T cell repertoires in COVID-19 (dated by TCRdb to 2019 to 2021). Regarding the research as a whole: The collaborator samples originated in the United States, Italy and Spain and spanned the acute and convalescent phases of COVID-19. The prospective study material was composed of cDNA or gDNA derived from T cells, B-cell-depleted T cells, or PBMCs. Subjects who had been exposed to COVID-19, were actively infected with it, or had recovered from it provided the deeply sampled blood TCRbeta repertoires that made up the dataset. The repertoires were released in a freely available public database meant as a resource for research on the immune response to SARS-CoV-2. Samples were obtained from the ongoing ImmuneRACE study (first 160 participants) and from over 1,000 subjects provided by 6 global collaborators. Sample metadata almost always included a de-identified subject ID, COVID-19 status, age in years and sex. HLA class I and class II types, where available, came from metadata supplied by the sample provider rather than from assay-based typing. Broader findings and caveats from the paper: The amount of clinical and demographic metadata varied by source and participant and was provided uncurated.

Concerning this clone: Its antigen is not yet known. Within one base of it there is no much larger clone, and no base qualities were kept.

From a lookup of the germline V gene, CDR1 and CDR2 are SGHDN and FVKESK. The trim is 5 bases for V and 0 bases for J, with a gap of 11 bases between the germline ends. The CDR3 goes from the cysteine to the phenylalanine over 14 residues. Only the CDR3 region is kept as DNA, spanning 42 bases read in frame from base 1. Each collaborating institution followed its own protocols to collect whole blood in K2EDTA tubes. Collaborator samples were shipped for TCRbeta analysis as frozen whole blood, isolated PBMCs, or DNA extracted from either sample type. TCRbeta CDR3 regions were amplified from genomic DNA by means of the immunoSEQ Assay, a bias-controlled multiplex PCR. The original methods were these. Nucleated cell counts per sample were estimated from amplification of reference gene primers within the assay. To quantify the absolute abundance of each unique TCRbeta CDR3 rearrangement, sequence reads were collapsed and filtered. For each sample, productive Simpson clonality was calculated as the square root of Simpson's diversity index across productive rearrangements. This immuneACCESS table, as held by TCRdb, lists in-frame sequences with V and J called but not all clones. Of the missing ones, under half trace to an unresolved V gene in checked studies; the others have no known cause. That table gives V, J and clone size, and the DNA gave D and trimming. Counted in this sample were 150,000 to 200,000 clones; 86% of them appeared once. The biggest ten clones account for roughly 4% of the sample.

The sequence joins TRBV14 to TRBJ2-7; matching of 5 bases hints at TRBD1 as the D gene. This receptor was identified in a woman aged 65 to 85 with acute or convalescent COVID-19. The sample was peripheral blood. At the DNA level, the sequence is TGTGCCAGCAGCGGACACTTGAGCTCCTACGAGCAGTACTTC. Its protein product is CASSGHLSSYEQYF.